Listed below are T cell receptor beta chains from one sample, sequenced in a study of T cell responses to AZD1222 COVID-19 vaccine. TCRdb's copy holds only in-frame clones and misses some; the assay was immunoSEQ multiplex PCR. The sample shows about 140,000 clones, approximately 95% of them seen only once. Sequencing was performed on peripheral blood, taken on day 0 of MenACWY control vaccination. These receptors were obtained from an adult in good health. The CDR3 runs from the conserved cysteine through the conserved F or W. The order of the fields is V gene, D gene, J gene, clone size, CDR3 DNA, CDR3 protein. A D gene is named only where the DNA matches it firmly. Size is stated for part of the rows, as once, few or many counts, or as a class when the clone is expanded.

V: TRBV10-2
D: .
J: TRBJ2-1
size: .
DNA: TGCGCCAGCACTGACTCTCTGGGCAGCTCCTACAATGAGCAGTTCTTC
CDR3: CASTDSLGSSYNEQFF

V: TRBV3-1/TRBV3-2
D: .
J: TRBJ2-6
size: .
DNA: TGTGCCAGCAGCCAAGAAGCCGGGGCCAACGTCCTGACTTTC
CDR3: CASSQEAGANVLTF

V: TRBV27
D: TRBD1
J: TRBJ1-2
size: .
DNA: TGTGCCAGCAGCCCAGGGGGGTCTTATAGCTACACCTTC
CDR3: CASSPGGSYSYTF

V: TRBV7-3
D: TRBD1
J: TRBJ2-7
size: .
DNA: TGTGCCAGCAGCTTGGCAGGGGGACCCTACGAGCAGTACTTC
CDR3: CASSLAGGPYEQYF

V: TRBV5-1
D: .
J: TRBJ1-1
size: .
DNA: TGCGCCAGCAAGGCGGCAGGGTTGAAAACTGAAGCTTTCTTT
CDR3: CASKAAGLKTEAFF

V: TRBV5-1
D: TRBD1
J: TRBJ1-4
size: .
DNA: TGCGCCAGCAGCTTGGATGGGACAGGGAATGAAAAACTGTTTTTT
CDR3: CASSLDGTGNEKLFF

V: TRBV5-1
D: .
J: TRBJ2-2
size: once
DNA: TGCGCCAGCAGCTTGAACGGGGGTAGTGCCGGGGAGCTGTTTTTT
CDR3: CASSLNGGSAGELFF

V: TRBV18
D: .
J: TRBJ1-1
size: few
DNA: TGTGCCAGCTCACTCCAGGCGAACACTGAAGCTTTCTTT
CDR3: CASSLQANTEAFF

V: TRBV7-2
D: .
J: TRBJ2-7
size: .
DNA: TGTGCCAGCAGCTTAAGCGGGACAGAGACCTACGAGCAGTACTTC
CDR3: CASSLSGTETYEQYF

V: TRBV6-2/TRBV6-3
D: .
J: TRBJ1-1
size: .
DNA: TGTGCCAGCAGTTACTCGAGGAATTCGGGGTTCAAGTACACTGAAGCTTTCTTT
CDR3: CASSYSRNSGFKYTEAFF

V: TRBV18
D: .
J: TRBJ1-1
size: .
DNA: TGTGCCAGCTCATCAACTACAGGGAGTGGAACTGAAGCTTTCTTT
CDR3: CASSSTTGSGTEAFF

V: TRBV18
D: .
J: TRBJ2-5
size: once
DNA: TGTGCCAGCTCACCACAGCGGGAGACCCAGTACTTC
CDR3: CASSPQRETQYF

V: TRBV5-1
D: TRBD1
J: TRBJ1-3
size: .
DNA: TGCGCCAGCAGCTGGGACAGGGGGGACACCATATATTTT
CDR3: CASSWDRGDTIYF

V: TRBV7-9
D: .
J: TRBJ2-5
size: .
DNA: TGTGCCAGCAGCTTAGCGCACGGAGGTCAAGAGACCCAGTACTTC
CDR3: CASSLAHGGQETQYF

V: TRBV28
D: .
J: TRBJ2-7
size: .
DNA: TGTGCCAGCAGTTTAGGTCTTCCTGGCGGGGGCCAACTGACCTACGAGCAGTACTTC
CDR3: CASSLGLPGGGQLTYEQYF

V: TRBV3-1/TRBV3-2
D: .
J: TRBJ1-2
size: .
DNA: TGTGCCAGCAGCCAAGCGGGCAGGACTGCTAACTATGGCTACACCTTC
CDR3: CASSQAGRTANYGYTF

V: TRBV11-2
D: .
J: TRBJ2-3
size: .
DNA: TGTGCCAGCAGCACCCGACGGCGAGACATTGTCACAGATACGCAGTATTTT
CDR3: CASSTRRRDIVTDTQYF

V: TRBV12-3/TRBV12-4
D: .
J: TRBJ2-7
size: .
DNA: TGTGCCAGCAGTTTAGACAGTTCCTACGAGCAGTACTTC
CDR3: CASSLDSSYEQYF

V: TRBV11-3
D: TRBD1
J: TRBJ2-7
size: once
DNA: TGTGCCAGCAGCGCCGGACAGGGACATTCCTACGAGCAGTACTTC
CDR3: CASSAGQGHSYEQYF

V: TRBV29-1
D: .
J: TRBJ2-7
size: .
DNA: TGCAGCGCGGGCCTGACTAACGCCTACGAGCAGTACTTC
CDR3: CSAGLTNAYEQYF

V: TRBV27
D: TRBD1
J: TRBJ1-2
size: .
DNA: TGTGCCAGCAGTTTCCCGGGACAGGGTCAAGGCTACACCTTC
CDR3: CASSFPGQGQGYTF

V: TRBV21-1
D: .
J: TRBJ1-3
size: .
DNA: TGTGCCAGCAGCAAGGGGCGGCGGACACTCTCTGGAAACACCATATATTTT
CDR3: CASSKGRRTLSGNTIYF

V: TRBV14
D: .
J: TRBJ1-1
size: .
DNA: TGTGCCAGCAGCCAAGACATGAGGGGCACTGAAGCTTTCTTT
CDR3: CASSQDMRGTEAFF

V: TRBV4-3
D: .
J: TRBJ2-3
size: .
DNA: TGCGCCAGCAGCCCCGACGGGACGAACACAGATACGCAGTATTTT
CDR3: CASSPDGTNTDTQYF

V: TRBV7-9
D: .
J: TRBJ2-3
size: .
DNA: TGTGCCAGCAGCTATACAGGGTACACAGATACGCAGTATTTT
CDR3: CASSYTGYTDTQYF

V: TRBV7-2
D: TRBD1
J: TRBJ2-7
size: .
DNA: TGTGCCAGCAGCAAGGCCTTACAGGGGGCAGAAGAGCAGTACTTC
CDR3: CASSKALQGAEEQYF

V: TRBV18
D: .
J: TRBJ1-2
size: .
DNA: TGTGCCAGCTCACCAGGGGCGGTCGCTAACTATGGCTACACCTTC
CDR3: CASSPGAVANYGYTF

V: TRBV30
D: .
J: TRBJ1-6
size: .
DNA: TGTGCCTGGAGTGTAATCGAGGATTCACCCCTCCACTTT
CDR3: CAWSVIEDSPLHF

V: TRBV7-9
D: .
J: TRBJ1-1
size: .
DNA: TGTGCCAGCAGCTCACAAGGGTCAATGATTTTGAACACTGAAGCTTTCTTT
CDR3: CASSSQGSMILNTEAFF

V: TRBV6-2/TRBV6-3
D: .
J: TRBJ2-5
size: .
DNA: TGTGCCAGCAGTTACGGCTTAACGTACCAAGAGACCCAGTACTTC
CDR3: CASSYGLTYQETQYF

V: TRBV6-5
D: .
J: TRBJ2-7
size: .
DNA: TGTGCCAGCAGTTACTCGAATGAGGAGTACGAGCAGTACTTC
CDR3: CASSYSNEEYEQYF

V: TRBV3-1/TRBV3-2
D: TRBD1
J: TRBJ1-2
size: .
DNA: TGTGCCAGCACCTACGGGACAGGGAGTAGCAGCTATGGCTACACCTTC
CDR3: CASTYGTGSSSYGYTF

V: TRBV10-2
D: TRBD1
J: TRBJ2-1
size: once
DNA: TGCGCCAGCAGTGCCGCAGGGGGCAATGAGCAGTTCTTC
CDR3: CASSAAGGNEQFF

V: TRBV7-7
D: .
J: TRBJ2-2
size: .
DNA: TGTGCCAGCAGCCTAAACTCGGGACCCAAAACCGGGGAGCTGTTTTTT
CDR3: CASSLNSGPKTGELFF

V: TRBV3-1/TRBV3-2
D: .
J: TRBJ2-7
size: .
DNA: TGTGCCAGCAGCCACCTCGCGGGCAACGAGCAGTACTTC
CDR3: CASSHLAGNEQYF

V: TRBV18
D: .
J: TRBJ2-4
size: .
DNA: TGTGCCAGCTCCCCAGGGGAAAACATTCAGTACTTC
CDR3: CASSPGENIQYF

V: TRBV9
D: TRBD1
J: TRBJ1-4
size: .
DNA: TGTGCCAGCAGCACATCTGGGACAGGTGATGAAAAACTGTTTTTT
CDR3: CASSTSGTGDEKLFF

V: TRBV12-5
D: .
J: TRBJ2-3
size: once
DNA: TGTGCTAGTGGAAGGGACCTCACAGATACGCAGTATTTT
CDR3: CASGRDLTDTQYF

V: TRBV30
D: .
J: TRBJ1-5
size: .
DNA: TGTGCCTGGAGTGCGGGGAGCAATCAGCCCCAGCATTTT
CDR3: CAWSAGSNQPQHF

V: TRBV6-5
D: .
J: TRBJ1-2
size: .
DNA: TGTGCCAGCAGTTACTCAGCTAACTATGGCTACACCTTC
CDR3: CASSYSANYGYTF

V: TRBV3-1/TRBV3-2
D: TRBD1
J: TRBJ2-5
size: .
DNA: TGTGCCAGCAGCCAAGATCCGTCGGGGACAGGCGAACAAGAGACCCAGTACTTC
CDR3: CASSQDPSGTGEQETQYF

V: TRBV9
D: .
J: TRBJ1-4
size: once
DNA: TGTGCCAGCAGCGTACACGCAACTAATGAAAAACTGTTTTTT
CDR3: CASSVHATNEKLFF

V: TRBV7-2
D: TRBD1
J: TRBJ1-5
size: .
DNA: TGTGCCAGCAGCCAACAGGGGGATCAGCCCCAGCATTTT
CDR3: CASSQQGDQPQHF

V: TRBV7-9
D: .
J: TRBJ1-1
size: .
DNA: TGTGCCAGCAGCTCGGACATATCCATACTCGCTGAAGCTTTCTTT
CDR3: CASSSDISILAEAFF

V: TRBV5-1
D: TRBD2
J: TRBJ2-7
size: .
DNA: TGCGCCAGCACATCCTTCGGGGGGTCCTACGAGCAGTACTTC
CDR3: CASTSFGGSYEQYF

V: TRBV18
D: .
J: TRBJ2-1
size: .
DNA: TGTGCCAGCTCACCTACGTTGGCGTTAGGGGCTGAGCAGTTCTTC
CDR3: CASSPTLALGAEQFF